The 25 T cell receptor beta chains reported below all come from one sample, sequenced in a study of early T cells in non-severe SARS-CoV-2 infection. One entry per CDR3 protein results from TCRdb running MiXCR on the 5' RACE reads. The table includes some 30,000 distinct CDR3 sequences, roughly 4.2% detected once. The sequenced sample consisted of whole blood. Every receptor here comes from an adult who was a healthcare worker with PCR-confirmed SARS-CoV-2 infection or an uninfected control (not recorded which).

This clonotype was detected ten times or more. This chain joins TRBV6-1 and TRBJ1-2, with D unclear. With 2 bases removed from V and 8 bases from J, the gap between germline ends came to 18 bases. CDR1 is MNHNS, CDR2 SASEGT, per germline. The CDR3 sequence is 15 residues long. The CDR3 region is CASSELNNPLGGYTF. CDR3 coding DNA: TGTGCCAGCAGTGAATTGAACAACCCCCTTGGCGGCTACACCTTC.

In this sample, this clonotype turned up many times. The chain joins TRBV6-6 to TRBJ1-1, with 8 bases identical to TRBD1. This CDR3 has 15 residues. Looked up from germline, CDR1 is MNHNY and CDR2 is SVGAGI (reference sequence). Unmatched junction bases numbered 7, after V lost 5 bases and J lost 2 bases. CDR3 sequence: CASSQVGQGNTEAFF. The CDR3 region has the DNA TGTGCCAGCAGTCAGGTTGGACAGGGAAACACTGAAGCTTTCTTT.

This clonotype was observed a handful of times. The CDR3 reads CASSSVDYGYEQYF. The DNA for the CDR3 is TGTGCCAGCAGCTCGGTCGACTACGGCTACGAGCAGTACTTC. The chain has TRBV7-8 and TRBJ2-7; tentatively, D is TRBD2 (5 bases). CDR1 SGHVS and CDR2 FQNEAQ come from the germline V gene. This CDR3 is 14 amino acids long. V gave up 4 bases and J gave up 3 bases, with 13 bases separating them.

This clonotype has a count of ten or more. The V call is TRBV18, the J call TRBJ1-1, with D maybe TRBD1 (6 bases). Germline assignment: CDR1 KGHSH and CDR2 LQKENI. Trimming removed 1 base from V and 0 bases from J, with 12 bases in between. The length of the CDR3 is 16 residues. CDR3 sequence: CASSPQGETVNTEAFF. DNA for the CDR3: TGTGCCAGCTCACCACAGGGGGAGACGGTGAACACTGAAGCTTTCTTT.

This clonotype was detected many times. The chain couples TRBV5-1 to TRBJ2-1, with 11 nucleotides matching TRBD2. Trimming at V came to 1 base and at J to 0 bases, leaving 3 bases not matched to a gene. CDR1 is SGHRS, CDR2 YFSETQ, per germline. The CDR3 is made up of 17 amino acids. The CDR3 bases are TGCGCCAGCAGCTTGTCGACTAGCGGGACCTCCTACAATGAGCAGTTCTTC. This encodes CASSLSTSGTSYNEQFF.

There are many counts of this clonotype. This chain links TRBV20-1 with TRBJ2-4; D might be TRBD1 (8 bases). Germline V gene lookup returns CDR1 DFQATT and CDR2 SNEGSKA (reference sequence). This CDR3 contains 14 residues. V lost 5 bases and J 3 bases, leaving 14 bases between the germline ends. The CDR3 nucleotides read TGCAGTGCTGTCACAGGGGGGGGCAAAAACATTCAGTACTTC. It is translated as CSAVTGGGKNIQYF.

This clonotype has at least ten counts. The chain combines TRBV10-3 with TRBJ2-5; weak D call: TRBD1 (6 bases). V was trimmed by 0 bases and J by 2 bases, leaving 13 bases between them. The CDR3 runs to 16 residues. Germline CDR1 is ENHRY and CDR2 is SYGVKD. CDR3 residues: CAISESNFRGQETQYF. CDR3 DNA sequence: TGTGCCATCAGTGAGTCGAACTTCAGGGGACAAGAGACCCAGTACTTC.

Ten or more counts support this clonotype. The J gene is TRBJ2-1, the V gene TRBV2; D unclear. The germline V gene has CDR1 SNHLY and CDR2 FYNNEI. The CDR3 is 13 amino acids. Trimming pared 7 bases from V and 7 bases from J, leaving 14 bases between. CDR3 bases: TGTGCCAGCACCCAACCGGATAGGAATGAGCAGTTCTTC. Its protein product is CASTQPDRNEQFF.

This clonotype was seen repeatedly, ten times or more. This chain connects TRBV5-1 to TRBJ2-7, with TRBD1 matching 8 bases. CDR3 size: 15 residues. CDR1 is SGHRS, CDR2 YFSETQ, per germline. V lost 1 base, J lost 4 bases, and 7 bases stayed unmatched. In DNA, the CDR3 is TGCGCCAGCAGCTTGAGACAGGGGCTCGGGTACGAGCAGTACTTC. It is translated as CASSLRQGLGYEQYF.

V usage is TRBV27 and J usage is TRBJ1-2; possible D gene TRBD1, 6 bases. CDR1 and CDR2 from the germline V gene are MNHEY and SMNVEV (reference sequence). The length of the CDR3 is 12 residues. CDR3 amino acids: CEYRDGNYGYTF. Written as DNA, the CDR3 is TGTGAATACAGGGACGGCAACTATGGCTACACCTTC.

This clonotype was counted many times. The chain uses TRBV7-9 and TRBJ2-1; 16 bases map to TRBD2. Per germline, CDR1 SEHNR and CDR2 FQNEAQ (reference sequence). The CDR3 length is 21 residues. After removal of 4 bases from V and 0 bases from J, the junction contained 12 bases not matched to a gene. Here the CDR3 DNA reads TGTGCCAGCAGCTCGCTACCGGGACTAGCGGGAGGGTTAAGCTCCTACAATGAGCAGTTCTTC. Amino acids: CASSSLPGLAGGLSSYNEQFF.

This clonotype has ten or more counts. V usage is TRBV12-3 or TRBV12-4 and J usage is TRBJ1-5; 7 nucleotides agree with TRBD1. The ends lost 5 bases at V and 9 bases at J; junction bases unmatched: 13. The CDR3 covers 15 residues. The CDR3 loop reads CASSPPTGTLGPQHF. The CDR3 DNA sequence: TGTGCCAGCAGTCCGCCGACAGGGACACTGGGGCCCCAGCATTTT.

Only a few counts were recorded for this clonotype. The V and J genes are TRBV5-1 and TRBJ2-1; 12 nucleotides align to TRBD2. Germline values: CDR1 SGHRS, CDR2 YFSETQ. The CDR3 has 17 amino acids. V dropped 0 bases and J dropped 8; count of bases not matched to a gene: 9. The CDR3 protein is CASSLGASGRAIDEQFF. The CDR3, as DNA: TGCGCCAGCAGCTTGGGCGCTAGCGGGAGGGCCATCGATGAGCAGTTCTTC.

This clonotype was counted many times. The chain uses TRBV7-2 and TRBJ2-7; D possibly matches TRBD1 or TRBD2 (5 bases each). V shed 1 base and J shed 9 bases, with 16 bases lying between them. This CDR3 contains 14 residues. The germline V gene has CDR1 SGHTA and CDR2 FQGNSA. CDR3 loop: CASSLDEGPTLQYF. The CDR3 bases are TGTGCCAGCAGCTTAGACGAGGGGCCCACGCTGCAGTACTTC.

This clonotype was observed a few times. The chain links TRBV7-9 to TRBJ2-7; weak D call: TRBD1 (6 bases). V lost 4 bases and J lost 6, with 13 bases in between. The CDR3 length is 13 residues. CDR1 is SEHNR, CDR2 FQNEAQ, per germline (reference sequence). CDR3 nucleotides: TGTGCCAGCAGCTCACAGGGTACGGTCGAGCAGTACTTC. It yields the protein CASSSQGTVEQYF.

The sample holds many counts of this clonotype. This chain links TRBV7-9 with TRBJ1-2, with D unresolved. Germline loops: CDR1 SEHNR, CDR2 FQNEAQ (reference sequence). The germline V and J ends were trimmed by 3 bases and 4 bases, with 9 bases remaining between them. The CDR3 is made up of 13 amino acids. The CDR3 loop reads CASSLTEVYGYTF. In DNA, the CDR3 is TGTGCCAGCAGCTTGACGGAGGTCTATGGCTACACCTTC.

The J gene is TRBJ2-3, the V gene TRBV9; either TRBD1 or TRBD2 may fit D (5 bases each). Between the trimmed V and J ends, which lost 3 bases and 2 bases, there was a span of 10 bases. The CDR3 covers 14 residues. Germline-derived CDR1 and CDR2 are SGDLS and YYNGEE. CDR3 residues: CASSGGVHTDTQYF. Written as DNA, the CDR3 is TGTGCCAGCAGCGGAGGGGTCCACACAGATACGCAGTATTTT.

This clonotype has at least ten counts. The V gene is TRBV18, the J gene TRBJ2-2, with TRBD2 as a possible D gene (5 bases). This CDR3 has 16 residues. Germline V gene sequence: CDR1 KGHSH, CDR2 LQKENI. V was shortened by 3 bases and J by 0 bases, with 11 bases between the two germline ends. The DNA for the CDR3 is TGTGCCAGCTCACCGATGGACTTTACGAACACCGGGGAGCTGTTTTTT. Its translation is CASSPMDFTNTGELFF. Full variable domain (rest looked up from reference TRBV18 and TRBJ2-2): NAGVMQNPRHLVRRRGQEARLRCSPMKGHSHVYWYRQLPEEGLKFMVYLQKENIIDESGMPKERFSAEFPKEGPSILRIQQVVRGDSAAYFCASSPMDFTNTGELFFGEGSRLTVL.

This clonotype has ten or more counts. The chain recombines TRBV7-3 with TRBJ2-1; 8 positions agree with TRBD2. This CDR3 comprises 20 residues. The trim removed 8 bases at V and 2 bases at J, leaving 23 bases unmatched. CDR1 is SGHTA, CDR2 FQGTGA, per germline. The CDR3: CASGRGRGSSSGSPYNEQFF. Here the CDR3 DNA reads TGTGCCAGCGGGCGGGGCAGGGGAAGTTCCAGCGGGAGCCCCTACAATGAGCAGTTCTTC.

This clonotype has just a few counts. The chain joins TRBV6-1 to TRBJ2-2, with D possibly being TRBD1 (5 bases). The V end was cut by 5 bases, the J end by 1 base, with 8 bases between. Germline loops: CDR1 MNHNS, CDR2 SASEGT. This CDR3 contains 14 residues. This CDR3 reads CASSQGWNTGELFF. The CDR3 DNA follows: TGTGCCAGCAGTCAGGGATGGAACACCGGGGAGCTGTTTTTT.

This clonotype was seen many times. This chain links TRBV3-1 with TRBJ2-1; 15 bases fit TRBD2. This CDR3 region has 17 residues. V lost 5 bases, J lost 6 bases, and 8 bases stayed unmatched. Germline V CDR1 and CDR2: LGHDT, YNNKEL (reference sequence). This CDR3 reads CASSDEKGLAGGNEQFF. The CDR3, as DNA: TGTGCCAGCAGCGACGAAAAGGGACTAGCGGGAGGCAATGAGCAGTTCTTC.

This clonotype was counted ten times or more. The rearrangement links TRBV11-2 to TRBJ1-5; D is possibly TRBD1 (6 bases). The ends were cut back, 5 bases at V and 0 bases at J, with 20 bases in the middle. Per germline, CDR1 SGHAT and CDR2 FQNNGV. The CDR3 is 18 residues long. The CDR3 protein is CASSPKGGAGGSNQPQHF. Written as DNA, the CDR3 is TGTGCCAGCAGCCCCAAAGGGGGGGCAGGCGGTAGCAATCAGCCCCAGCATTTT.

This clonotype was detected ten times or more. The rearrangement uses TRBV19 and TRBJ2-3; TRBD2 aligns across 14 bases. The CDR3 extends over 16 amino acids. Germline CDR1 reads LNHDA; CDR2 reads SQIVND (reference sequence). V shed 5 bases, J shed 5 bases, and the junction held 6 bases outside the gene matches. DNA for the CDR3: TGTGCCAGTAGTGGTGGGACTAGCGGGAGTGGAGATACGCAGTATTTT. This codes for CASSGGTSGSGDTQYF.

In this sample, this clonotype turned up many times. The rearrangement links TRBV21-1 to TRBJ1-3; the listed D gene, TRBD1, was not tested against the DNA. TRBV21-1 is termed a pseudogene. The CDR3 has 19 residues. CDR3 in amino acids: CASSKVRGTVPFSGNTIYF. CDR3 sequence (DNA): TGTGCCAGCAGCAAAGTTCGGGGCACCGTACCCTTCTCTGGAAACACCATATATTTT.

This clonotype was recorded many times. This sequence joins TRBV14 and TRBJ2-1; D perhaps matches TRBD1 (5 bases). Trimming left V 0 bases short and J 8 bases short, with 17 bases between. The germline CDR1 and CDR2 sequences are SGHDN and FVKESK. This CDR3 spans 16 amino acids. CDR3 loop: CASSQDLRSRAHEQFF. The CDR3 region has the DNA TGTGCCAGCAGCCAAGATCTCAGGAGCAGGGCCCATGAGCAGTTCTTC.